This T cell receptor (beta chain) is from a study of blood T cells in healthy people across ages. A J-beta primer mix and a sample-barcoded 5' primer were used in a second PCR of about 6 to 12 cycles. TCRdb reprocessed the 5' RACE reads via MiXCR and lists one record per CDR3 protein. The table includes some 640,000 distinct CDR3 sequences, 49% detected once. CDR3 length equals 15 residues. Germline V gene lookup returns CDR1 LGHNA and CDR2 YNFKEQ. This TCR derives from a woman aged 55-69 years in good health. Sequencing was performed on blood. The V call is TRBV4-2, the J call TRBJ2-7, with TRBD2 as a possible D gene (5 bases). Matching the DNA end better, TRBJ2-5 makes the J call doubtful. The CDR3 protein is CASSQDGSGIETQYF. CDR3 DNA: TGTGCCAGCAGCCAAGATGGTTCGGGGATTGAGACCCAGTACTTC.